The next 18 T cell receptor beta chains were all read from a single sample in a study of T-cell memory formation after mild COVID-19. MiXCR, applied by TCRdb to the 5' RACE reads, yields one record per CDR3 protein. This table has approximately 290,000 distinct CDR3 sequences, less than 20% appearing once. Sequencing input: PBMCs or a T cell subset sorted from them (not recorded which). The receptors originated from a man between 18 and 35 years old who had mild COVID-19 (a few samples of this study predate the infection). Cell type and time point are not known.

The chain links TRBV7-2 to TRBJ1-4; tentative D call: TRBD1 (6 bases). This CDR3 has 16 amino acids. Germline CDR1 SGHTA, CDR2 FQGNSA. V was trimmed by 5 bases and J by 2 bases, leaving 15 bases between them. The CDR3 DNA follows: TGTGCCAGCAGCCCCCAGGGGACGTGGACTAATGAAAAACTGTTTTTT. Protein: CASSPQGTWTNEKLFF. Full variable domain (missing parts from reference TRBV7-2 and TRBJ1-4): GAGVSQSPSNKVTEKGKDVELRCDPISGHTALYWYRQSLGQGLEFLIYFQGNSAPDKSGLPSDRFSAERTGGSVSTLTIQRTQQEDSAVYLCASSPQGTWTNEKLFFGSGTQLSVL.

This clonotype was seen a handful of times. This sequence joins TRBV29-1 and TRBJ2-3, with D unclear. CDR1 and CDR2 from the germline V gene are SQVTM and ANQGSEA. The CDR3 is 14 amino acids. V shed 3 bases and J shed 2 bases, with 12 bases lying between them. The CDR3 sequence is CSVEVGGTTDTQYF. CDR3 DNA: TGCAGCGTTGAGGTCGGCGGCACCACAGATACGCAGTATTTT.

This clonotype has at least ten counts. This chain joins TRBV9 and TRBJ1-1; D is uncertain. The germline V gene encodes CDR1 SGDLS and CDR2 YYNGEE. The CDR3 spans 14 residues. V lost 4 bases and J lost 1, with 11 bases in between. CDR3 protein: CASSKRTGNTEAFF. The CDR3 nucleotides are TGTGCCAGCAGCAAGCGGACGGGGAACACTGAAGCTTTCTTT.

This chain joins TRBV5-5 and TRBJ2-7; D is ambiguous. Trimming stripped 1 base from V and 0 bases from J, with 8 bases between. The length of the CDR3 is 14 residues. CDR1 SGHKS and CDR2 YYEKEE come from the germline V gene (reference sequence). The CDR3 DNA follows: TGTGCCAGCAGCTTGAGGGTGAGCTCCTACGAGCAGTACTTC. Its protein is CASSLRVSSYEQYF.

This chain joins TRBV29-1 and TRBJ2-6; 9 bases match TRBD2. The CDR3 length is 16 residues. Germline CDR1 reads SQVTM; CDR2 reads ANQGSEA. Unmatched junction bases numbered 6, after V lost 4 bases and J lost 2 bases. CDR3 coding DNA: TGCAGCGTTGTAGGCGGGGGGGTGACTGGGGCCAACGTCCTGACTTTC. Translation gives CSVVGGGVTGANVLTF.

In this sample, this clonotype turned up a few times. The chain combines TRBV24-1 with TRBJ2-1; D tentatively fits TRBD1 or TRBD2 (5 bases each). The germline gives CDR1 KGHDR, CDR2 SFDVKD. This CDR3 region has 14 residues. Between the trimmed V and J ends, which lost 4 bases and 5 bases, there was a span of 11 bases. CDR3 residues: CATSEGRAHNEQFF. The DNA for the CDR3 is TGTGCCACCAGTGAGGGACGAGCCCACAATGAGCAGTTCTTC.

In its sample, this clonotype was seen a few times. V is TRBV7-2 and J is TRBJ1-2; TRBD1 is a possible D gene (5 bases). Per germline, CDR1 SGHTA and CDR2 FQGNSA. This CDR3 comprises 13 residues. Trimming left V 3 bases short and J 4 bases short, with 9 bases between. The CDR3 region is CASSLGRIYGYTF. In nucleotides, the CDR3 is TGTGCCAGCAGCTTGGGACGGATCTATGGCTACACCTTC.

The genes are TRBV7-6 and TRBJ2-5; 14 positions match TRBD2. After removal of 3 bases from V and 2 bases from J, the junction contained 5 bases not matched to a gene. The CDR3 loop spans 17 amino acids. Germline V lookup: CDR1 SGHVS, CDR2 FNYEAQ. The CDR3 DNA follows: TGTGCCAGCAGCTTGGGACTAGCGGGGGCCCTGCAAGAGACCCAGTACTTC. It specifies CASSLGLAGALQETQYF.

V usage is TRBV27 and J usage is TRBJ2-4, with D maybe TRBD1 (6 bases). Trimming stripped 3 bases from V and 0 bases from J, with 12 bases between. This CDR3 is built from 16 residues. Per germline, CDR1 MNHEY and CDR2 SMNVEV (reference sequence). This CDR3 is CASSFWTAIAKNIQYF. In DNA, the CDR3 is TGTGCCAGCAGTTTTTGGACAGCGATAGCCAAAAACATTCAGTACTTC.

This clonotype was recorded a few times. The chain employs TRBV29-1 and TRBJ2-6; D is uncertain. CDR1 and CDR2 (germline): SQVTM, ANQGSEA. Between the trimmed V and J ends, which lost 5 bases and 1 base, there was a span of 6 bases. This CDR3 is 13 amino acids long. As DNA, the CDR3 is TGCAGCGTTTCCTCATCTGGGGCCAACGTCCTGACTTTC. It yields the protein CSVSSSGANVLTF.

The chain has TRBV3-1 and TRBJ2-5; 7 bases match TRBD2. V was clipped by 8 bases and J by 3 bases; unmatched bases: 9. Germline values: CDR1 LGHDT, CDR2 YNNKEL (reference sequence). The CDR3 is made up of 14 amino acids. Here the CDR3 reads CASGFTGGEETQYF. The CDR3 DNA reads as TGTGCCAGCGGTTTTACGGGGGGAGAAGAGACCCAGTACTTC.

This clonotype was picked up many times. The chain carries TRBV27 and TRBJ2-4; D is tentatively TRBD1 or TRBD2 (5 bases each). Germline V CDR1 and CDR2: MNHEY, SMNVEV (reference sequence). The CDR3 consists of 14 residues. Trimming removed 10 bases from V and 3 bases from J, with 16 bases in between. The CDR3 DNA is TGTGCCACCAAGGGACCCCGGGGCAAAAACATTCAGTACTTC. Translating it yields CATKGPRGKNIQYF.

The chain links TRBV5-1 to TRBJ1-1; the D is unclear. The CDR3 loop spans 14 amino acids. Germline V gene sequence: CDR1 SGHRS, CDR2 YFSETQ. V was pared by 4 bases and J by 2 bases, with 12 bases between. Here the CDR3 reads CASSISGLNTEAFF. Written as DNA, the CDR3 is TGCGCCAGCAGCATTTCAGGACTTAACACTGAAGCTTTCTTT.

This clonotype was detected a few times. The chain combines TRBV5-1 with TRBJ2-5; D may be TRBD2 (6 bases). Per the germline V gene, CDR1 is SGHRS and CDR2 is YFSETQ. V lost 9 bases and J lost 4, with 19 bases in between. The CDR3 sequence is 14 residues long. The CDR3 DNA reads as TGCGCCACTAAGAAGGTGGCGGGGTCAGAGACCCAGTACTTC. Translation gives CATKKVAGSETQYF.

The rearrangement uses TRBV7-8 and TRBJ2-1; D is undetermined. CDR3 length: 14 amino acids. Trimming removed 5 bases at V and 3 bases at J, with 11 bases between. Germline V CDR1 and CDR2: SGHVS, FQNEAQ. Written as DNA, the CDR3 is TGTGCCAGCAGCCCCACGGAGCTCTACAATGAGCAGTTCTTC. Amino acids: CASSPTELYNEQFF.

This clonotype was counted between two and nine times. V is TRBV7-2 and J is TRBJ2-7, with D possibly matching TRBD1 (5 bases). The CDR3 spans 13 residues. Trimming left V 11 bases short and J 3 bases short, with 17 bases between. The germline CDR1 and CDR2 sequences are SGHTA and FQGNSA. The CDR3 region has the DNA TGTGCCTCCGGGCCAGGGTCCAGCTACGAGCAGTACGTC. Protein: CASGPGSSYEQYV.

This clonotype was seen a handful of times. The chain recombines TRBV18 with TRBJ2-5; D might be TRBD2 (6 bases). V lost 4 bases, J lost 5 bases, and 11 bases lay in between. The germline CDR1 and CDR2 sequences are KGHSH and LQKENI. The CDR3 totals 13 residues. The CDR3 DNA is TGTGCCAGCTCACGCGGCGGGGAGGAGACCCAGTACTTC. This codes for CASSRGGEETQYF.

The chain joins TRBV19 to TRBJ2-3; D is uncertain. The CDR3 consists of 15 residues. V gave up 1 base and J gave up 4 bases, with 12 bases separating them. Germline loops: CDR1 LNHDA, CDR2 SQIVND (reference sequence). This chain's CDR3 is CASSIVGELADTQYF. The CDR3 region has the DNA TGTGCCAGTAGTATAGTTGGGGAACTGGCAGATACGCAGTATTTT.